This is a list of T cell receptor beta chains from one sample in a study of blood T cell repertoires in COVID-19. Method: immunoSEQ multiplex PCR; TCRdb's copy keeps in-frame clones and lacks some. The sample comprises roughly 100,000 clones, about 75% of which are singletons, and about 6% rests with the top ten. The sample taken for sequencing was peripheral blood. Source of these receptors: a man at least 80 years old with acute or convalescent COVID-19. CDR3s include the opening cysteine and the closing phenylalanine or tryptophan. Fields, in order: clone size, V gene, J gene, D gene, CDR3 protein, CDR3 DNA. D genes are given only for firm matches. Expanded clones get a size class; other rows say once, few or many, or leave the size out.

-	TRBV19	TRBJ1-1	-	CASSSLQGMGEAFF	TGTGCCAGTAGTTCCCTTCAGGGGATGGGTGAAGCTTTCTTT
-	TRBV5-1	TRBJ1-1	TRBD1	CASSFWGTGFFHLEAFF	TGCGCCAGCAGCTTTTGGGGGACAGGGTTTTTTCATTTGGAAGCTTTCTTT
-	TRBV5-1	TRBJ2-1	-	CASSPLRENEQFF	TGCGCCAGCAGCCCTCTCCGGGAGAATGAGCAGTTCTTC
once	TRBV6-6	TRBJ1-1	-	CASSQQGRAFF	TGTGCCAGCAGCCAACAGGGACGAGCTTTCTTT
few	TRBV2	TRBJ1-3	TRBD1	CASKHRDSRGNTIYF	TGTGCCTCCAAACACCGGGACAGCAGAGGAAACACCATATATTTT
-	TRBV27	TRBJ2-7	TRBD1	CASSLLRGQDEQYF	TGTGCCAGCAGTTTATTAAGGGGGCAGGACGAGCAGTACTTC
-	TRBV6-2/TRBV6-3	TRBJ1-5	-	CASSYPLRPQHF	TGTGCCAGCAGTTACCCCCTGAGGCCCCAGCATTTT
-	TRBV5-1	TRBJ2-1	TRBD2	CASSLGLAGADEQFF	TGCGCCAGCAGCCTCGGACTAGCGGGAGCTGATGAGCAGTTCTTC
-	TRBV28	TRBJ2-7	TRBD2	CASSEYSGRGTYEQYF	TGTGCCAGCAGTGAATATAGCGGGAGAGGCACCTACGAGCAGTACTTC
-	TRBV5-1	TRBJ1-6	TRBD1	CASSLVEGAPLNSPLHF	TGCGCCAGCAGCTTGGTTGAGGGGGCGCCTCTTAATTCACCCCTCCACTTT
-	TRBV11-2	TRBJ1-6	-	CASSPRARGFSPLHF	TGTGCCAGCAGCCCCCGGGCTAGGGGATTCTCACCCCTCCACTTT
few	TRBV11-2	TRBJ2-7	-	CASSLVEGSYEQYF	TGTGCCAGCAGCTTAGTCGAGGGCTCCTACGAGCAGTACTTC
-	TRBV7-2	TRBJ1-1	-	CASSYADGAFF	TGTGCCAGCAGCTACGCCGACGGGGCTTTCTTT
few	TRBV5-4	TRBJ2-7	TRBD2	CASSWAGTNREQYF	TGTGCCAGCAGCTGGGCCGGGACTAACCGCGAGCAGTACTTC
-	TRBV3-1/TRBV3-2	TRBJ1-5	TRBD1	CATSQGNQPQHF	TGTGCCACCTCACAGGGGAATCAGCCCCAGCATTTT
once	TRBV6-5	TRBJ2-1	TRBD1	CASRGTGVRNEQFF	TGTGCCAGCAGAGGGACAGGGGTGCGAAATGAGCAGTTCTTC
-	TRBV19	TRBJ1-2	-	CASSPDRRNYGYTF	TGTGCCAGTAGTCCTGACAGGCGGAACTATGGCTACACCTTC
-	TRBV28	TRBJ1-1	-	CASSPPTGNTEAFF	TGTGCCAGCAGTCCCCCCACAGGGAACACTGAAGCTTTCTTT
-	TRBV11-3	TRBJ2-3	TRBD1	CASSVRTGGYDTQYF	TGTGCCAGCAGCGTACGAACAGGGGGCTACGATACGCAGTATTTT
-	TRBV2	TRBJ2-7	TRBD2	CASREDLAGRKSSYEQYF	TGTGCCAGCCGGGAGGATCTAGCGGGTCGTAAGAGCTCCTACGAGCAGTACTTC
few	TRBV6-1	TRBJ2-3	TRBD2	CASSVRLAGGRSTDTQYF	TGTGCCAGCAGTGTCCGACTAGCGGGAGGGAGGAGCACAGATACGCAGTATTTT
once	TRBV18	TRBJ2-1	TRBD2	CASSPTGGIYEQFF	TGTGCCAGCTCACCAACGGGAGGAATCTATGAGCAGTTCTTC
few	TRBV19	TRBJ2-1	-	CASSSLTGNEQFF	TGTGCCAGTAGTAGTTTGACAGGCAATGAGCAGTTCTTC
-	TRBV15	TRBJ2-5	TRBD2	CATNSGRAQETQYF	TGTGCCACCAATAGCGGGAGGGCCCAAGAGACCCAGTACTTC
once	TRBV30	TRBJ2-7	TRBD2	CAWTLAGSYEQYF	TGTGCCTGGACGCTAGCGGGGTCCTACGAGCAGTACTTC
once	TRBV5-5	TRBJ1-2	-	CASSSGGVGGYTF	TGTGCCAGCAGCTCCGGCGGGGTGGGTGGCTACACCTTC
-	TRBV7-9	TRBJ1-6	-	CASSSEGRTYNSPLHF	TGTGCCAGCAGCTCCGAGGGGAGGACCTATAATTCACCCCTCCACTTT
few	TRBV10-3	TRBJ2-3	-	CAISDPGADGDTQYF	TGTGCCATCAGTGACCCCGGAGCGGATGGAGATACGCAGTATTTT
-	TRBV2	TRBJ2-5	-	CAGGAQETQYF	TGTGCCGGCGGGGCCCAAGAGACCCAGTACTTC
-	TRBV24-1	TRBJ2-1	-	CATGSSQDNEQFF	TGTGCCACCGGGTCGTCACAGGACAATGAGCAGTTCTTC
-	TRBV4-1	TRBJ1-5	-	CASSQEVRATQPQHF	TGCGCCAGCAGCCAAGAGGTTCGAGCTACTCAGCCCCAGCATTTT
-	TRBV4-3	TRBJ2-7	TRBD2	CASSRDLAGGYDEQYF	TGCGCCAGCAGCCGGGATTTAGCGGGAGGATACGACGAGCAGTACTTC
few	TRBV25-1	TRBJ2-1	TRBD1	CASSDGNRGPYNEQFF	TGTGCCAGCAGTGACGGGAACAGGGGGCCGTACAATGAGCAGTTCTTC
-	TRBV5-4	TRBJ1-1	TRBD1	CASSSLDRAKSTEAFF	TGTGCCAGCAGCTCGCTGGACAGGGCGAAGAGCACTGAAGCTTTCTTT